This record concerns one TCR beta chain sequence. Its antigen is undetermined. This CDR3 region has 13 residues. V was clipped by 3 bases and J by 3 bases, with 9 bases between them. CDR1 and CDR2 from the germline V gene are SGHAT and FQNNGV. The data were taken from a study of shared clonotypes between healthy human individuals. At the level of the study: Each donor's CD4 naive and CD4 memory cells filled three plates apiece, CD8 naive two, and CD8 memory one. Study results and limitations: With few donors, the genetic and exposure-history diversity represented was limited.

Clones were read by immunoSEQ multiplex PCR, and TCRdb kept only the in-frame ones, dropping some. This repertoire shows a few hundred thousand clones, roughly 84% found once; its top ten account for 16%. The chain joins TRBV11-2 to TRBJ2-7; unclear D gene. This clonotype was obtained from a man younger than 35 in good health. The sample was memory CD8+ T cells sorted from blood. Subset specified: CD45RO+ cells pooled with CCR7-negative TemRA cells. The CDR3 DNA reads as TGTGCCAGCAGCTTGGGGATAGGCTACGAGCAGTACTTC. Protein sequence: CASSLGIGYEQYF.